This paragraph reports one T cell receptor (beta chain). A read error is likely here: a far larger clone is one base away. The sample comes from a study of regulatory T cells in long-lasting Graves disease. Germline CDR1 MNHEY, CDR2 SVGEGT. This CDR3 is 16 amino acids long. V was shortened by 4 bases and J by 0 bases, with 16 bases between the two germline ends. Arm-PCR of CDR3 regions and iRepertoire HTBI primers were used to build TCR beta libraries. TCRdb fed the multiplex PCR reads into MiXCR, producing one record per CDR3 protein. Among 350,000 to 450,000 distinct CDR3 sequences listed, approximately 16% were seen once. This sample's time point: newly diagnosed GD, antithyroid drugs for less than 3 months. PBMCs provided the RNA from which the TCR library was made. These data were also reused for a study on T cells in Graves' hyperthyroidism and ophthalmopathy.

Specimen: peripheral blood mononuclear cells (PBMCs), collected at new diagnosis, from a patient treated with antithyroid drugs. V and J are TRBV6-2 or TRBV6-3 and TRBJ2-7; maybe TRBD2 (5 bases). The sequence was obtained from a man aged 35-49 years with Graves disease. The CDR3 DNA follows: TGTGCCAGCAGTTTCCATCGGAGGCCCAGCTCCTACGAGCAGTACTTC. This gives the protein CASSFHRRPSSYEQYF.